The 13 T cell receptor beta chains below come from one sample, sequenced in a study of blood T cell repertoires in COVID-19. Profiling relied on immunoSEQ multiplex PCR, and the TCRdb table lists in-frame clones only, not all of them. The sample has 300,000 to 450,000 clones, roughly nine tenths seen once; the top ten hold about 1%. The sample consisted of PBMCs or T cells enriched from blood (not recorded which). The origin of the receptors is a man aged 18 to 35 who had recovered from COVID-19.

This sequence joins TRBV2 and TRBJ1-1; D is unclear. The germline CDR1 and CDR2 sequences are SNHLY and FYNNEI. The CDR3 consists of 13 residues. V was pared by 4 bases and J by 1 base, with 7 bases between. DNA for the CDR3: TGTGCCAGCAGTGCTGAGGGGAACACTGAAGCTTTCTTT. Residues: CASSAEGNTEAFF.

This rearrangement joins TRBV7-9 to TRBJ2-1, with a weak D call TRBD2 (6 bases). This CDR3 contains 15 residues. In germline, CDR1 is SEHNR, CDR2 FQNEAQ (reference sequence). Trimming stripped 7 bases from V and 3 bases from J, with 16 bases between. CDR3 nucleotide sequence: TGTGCCAGCAATGACCGGGAGCGGGTCTACAATGAGCAGTTCTTC. Translated: CASNDRERVYNEQFF.

This clone was detected once. This rearrangement joins TRBV15 to TRBJ2-3; tentatively, D is TRBD2 (6 bases). The CDR3 spans 13 residues. CDR1 is LNHNV, CDR2 YYDKDF, per germline (reference sequence). V lost 0 bases, J lost 12 bases, and 13 bases lay in between. Written as DNA, the CDR3 is TGTGCCACCAGCAGAGATGTGGGGGGAAGACAGTATTTT. This translates into CATSRDVGGRQYF.

J is TRBJ1-5 and V is TRBV4-2, with D perhaps TRBD1 (5 bases). With 4 bases removed from V and 1 base from J, the gap between germline ends came to 11 bases. CDR3 size: 15 residues. Germline CDR1 reads LGHNA; CDR2 reads YNFKEQ. CDR3 loop: CASSPEQVSNQPQHF. The CDR3, as DNA: TGTGCCAGCAGCCCCGAACAGGTGAGCAATCAGCCCCAGCATTTT.

V gene TRBV6-5 combines with J gene TRBJ1-5; 7 bases fit TRBD1. This CDR3 region has 14 residues. V lost 5 bases and J lost 9; bases outside the gene matches: 10. Per the germline V gene, CDR1 is MNHEY and CDR2 is SVGAGI. The CDR3 loop is CASSRTGKFRPQHF. For the CDR3, the DNA is TGTGCCAGCAGTCGGACAGGAAAGTTTCGGCCCCAGCATTTT.

V gene TRBV24-1 combines with J gene TRBJ2-5; 12 bases align to TRBD2. V gave up 5 bases and J gave up 1 base; unmatched junction bases: 10. Germline V gene lookup returns CDR1 KGHDR and CDR2 SFDVKD. The CDR3 is 18 residues long. This CDR3 is CATSGWGLAGILQETQYF. CDR3 sequence (DNA): TGTGCCACCAGTGGTTGGGGACTAGCGGGTATCCTCCAAGAGACCCAGTACTTC.

The chain combines TRBV5-1 with TRBJ2-2; 10 nucleotides align to TRBD2. Trimming took 0 bases from V and 1 from J; bases not matched to a gene: 0. Germline V gives CDR1 SGHRS, CDR2 YFSETQ. The CDR3 has 16 amino acids. The DNA of the CDR3 is TGCGCCAGCAGCTTGGGACTAGCGGGGAACACCGGGGAGCTGTTTTTT. Translated, it gives CASSLGLAGNTGELFF.

The rearrangement joins TRBV28 to TRBJ2-7; 8 nucleotides agree with TRBD1. CDR3 length equals 12 residues. The J segment lost 7 bases and the V segment lost 5 bases, leaving 4 bases of the junction unmatched. The germline V gene has CDR1 MDHEN and CDR2 SYDVKM. The CDR3 DNA reads as TGTGCCAGCAGTGTCGGACAGGGAGAGCAGTACTTC. Its protein product is CASSVGQGEQYF.

The chain joins TRBV20-1 to TRBJ2-7; D not resolved. CDR1 and CDR2 (germline): DFQATT, SNEGSKA (reference sequence). The CDR3 runs 11 residues. Trimming removed 6 bases at V and 6 bases at J, with 12 bases between. CDR3 amino acids: CSAPGFFEQYF. CDR3 nucleotides: TGCAGTGCCCCGGGTTTTTTCGAGCAGTACTTC.

J is TRBJ1-5 and V is TRBV7-2, with D possibly TRBD1 on 5 matching bases. This CDR3 spans 15 amino acids. V was cut by 5 bases and J by 5 bases, with 16 bases left in between. Per germline, CDR1 SGHTA and CDR2 FQGNSA. CDR3 sequence reads: CASSLGSQGYQPQHF. The CDR3 DNA reads as TGTGCCAGCAGCCTCGGGAGTCAGGGATATCAGCCCCAGCATTTT. The complete variable domain, with remaining parts taken from reference TRBV7-2 and TRBJ1-5, reads GAGVSQSPSNKVTEKGKDVELRCDPISGHTALYWYRQSLGQGLEFLIYFQGNSAPDKSGLPSDRFSAERTGGSVSTLTIQRTQQEDSAVYLCASSLGSQGYQPQHFGDGTRLSIL.

This clone was found once. In DNA form, the CDR3 reads TGTGCCAGCAGCGGGACAGGGGGTTTAACCTACAATGAGCAGTTCTTC. Translating it yields CASSGTGGLTYNEQFF. The chain employs TRBV27 and TRBJ2-1, with TRBD1 matching over 11 bases. In germline, CDR1 is MNHEY, CDR2 SMNVEV (reference sequence). Unmatched junction bases numbered 6, after V lost 6 bases and J lost 2 bases. CDR3 length: 16 amino acids.

The genes are TRBV2 and TRBJ2-7; TRBD1 might be the D (5 bases). The germline V and J ends were trimmed by 10 bases and 0 bases, with 13 bases remaining between them. The CDR3 sequence is 13 residues long. Germline CDR1 reads SNHLY; CDR2 reads FYNNEI. The CDR3 spells CAKTKGASYEQYF. DNA for the CDR3: TGTGCCAAGACAAAAGGGGCCTCCTACGAGCAGTACTTC.

The rearrangement joins TRBV3-1 (or the pseudogene TRBV3-2) to TRBJ1-1; D call uncertain. CDR3 length equals 11 residues. Germline V gives CDR1 LGHDT, CDR2 YNNKEL (reference sequence). The V end lost 1 base, the J end lost 9 bases, and 6 bases lay between the germline ends. The CDR3 DNA reads TGTGCCAGCAGCCAAGCACAGAAAGCTTTCTTT. Amino acid sequence: CASSQAQKAFF.